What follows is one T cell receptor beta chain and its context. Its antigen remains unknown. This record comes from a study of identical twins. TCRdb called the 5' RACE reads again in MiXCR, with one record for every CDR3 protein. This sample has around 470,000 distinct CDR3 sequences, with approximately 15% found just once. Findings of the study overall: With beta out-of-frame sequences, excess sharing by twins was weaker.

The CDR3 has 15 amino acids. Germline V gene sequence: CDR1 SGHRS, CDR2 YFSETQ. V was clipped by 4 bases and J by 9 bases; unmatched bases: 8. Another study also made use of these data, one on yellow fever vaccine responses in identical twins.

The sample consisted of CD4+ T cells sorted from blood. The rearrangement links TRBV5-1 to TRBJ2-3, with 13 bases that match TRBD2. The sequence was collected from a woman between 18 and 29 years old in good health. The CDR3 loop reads CASSETSGGSGTQYF. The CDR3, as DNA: TGCGCCAGCAGCGAGACTAGCGGGGGGTCCGGGACGCAGTATTTT.